Below are 27 T cell receptor beta chains sequenced from a single sample in a study of regulatory T cells in long-lasting Graves disease (dated by TCRdb to about 2021). According to the study, the label for this sample's time point signals: newly diagnosed GD, antithyroid drugs for less than 3 months. For both TCR sequencing and RNA sequencing, RNA was extracted from PBMCs using TRIzol. Library construction relied on multiplex PCR. Sequencing relied on an Illumina HiSeq 4000. CDR3 regions were amplified by Arm-PCR with iRepertoire HTBI primers to construct TCR beta libraries. TCRdb applied fastp at Q25 and MiXCR to the public reads, then kept only in-frame beta chains. Under each unique CDR3 protein, matching rows form one entry showing the most common genes and DNA. For this sample the table gives around 500,000 distinct CDR3 sequences, of which about 15% were detected only once. The ten largest clones capture just under 25% of the sample.

The same specimen was also included in a second study, on T cells in Graves' hyperthyroidism and ophthalmopathy.

This specimen was peripheral blood mononuclear cells (PBMCs), taken at new diagnosis, from a patient treated with antithyroid drugs. The origin of the receptors is a woman aged 35-65 years with Graves disease. Donor details come from another sample of the same person, matched by shared clones.

This clonotype was seen many times. This chain connects TRBV6-1 to TRBJ2-7; no clear D. Germline V gene sequence: CDR1 MNHNS, CDR2 SASEGT. The ends were cut back, 0 bases at V and 1 base at J, with 10 bases in the middle. The CDR3 is made up of 15 amino acids. The CDR3 coding sequence is TGTGCCAGCAGTGAAGCTGGTAAGGGATCCTACGAGCAGTACTTC. Amino acid sequence: CASSEAGKGSYEQYF.

The table lists this clonotype with many counts. The chain joins TRBV3-1 to TRBJ1-2; D not resolved. Trimming removed 2 bases at V and 8 bases at J, with 12 bases between. This CDR3 spans 13 amino acids. CDR1 is LGHDT, CDR2 YNNKEL, per germline (reference sequence). CDR3 region: CASSQSLPGGYTF. The CDR3 region has the DNA TGTGCCAGCAGCCAATCCCTTCCAGGCGGCTACACCTTC.

Many counts were recorded for this clonotype. The V and J genes are TRBV5-1 and TRBJ1-1, with TRBD1 matching 8 bases. The germline gives CDR1 SGHRS, CDR2 YFSETQ. The CDR3 extends over 19 amino acids. V gave up 4 bases and J gave up 1 base; unmatched junction bases: 18. CDR3 in DNA: TGCGCCAGCAGCCCTATCCCTCGGGACAGGTGGGGAGAGAACACTGAAGCTTTCTTT. Protein: CASSPIPRDRWGENTEAFF.

This clonotype was observed a handful of times. The rearrangement uses TRBV28 and TRBJ2-3; TRBD1 matches at 10 bases. Looked up from germline, CDR1 is MDHEN and CDR2 is SYDVKM. The CDR3 contains 17 residues. V lost 0 bases, J lost 2 bases, and 5 bases stayed unmatched. The CDR3 DNA reads TGTGCCAGCAGTTTATGGATCGGGACAGGGGTCACAGATACGCAGTATTTT. It is translated as CASSLWIGTGVTDTQYF.

This clonotype was seen at least ten times. The gene calls are TRBV12-3 or TRBV12-4 and TRBJ2-5; 8 nucleotides match TRBD1. The CDR3 runs to 13 residues. Losses at the gene ends were 6 bases for V and 5 bases for J; bases not matched to a gene: 5. In DNA form, the CDR3 reads TGTGCCAGCAGCGCGACAGGGGCCGAGACCCAGTACTTC. This sequence encodes CASSATGAETQYF.

A note on this clonotype: A read error may be the cause here, since a much bigger clone is one base away. This sequence joins TRBV27 and TRBJ2-5, with 7 bases fitting TRBD2. Germline values: CDR1 MNHEY, CDR2 SMNVEV (reference sequence). This CDR3 is 15 amino acids long. The CDR3 sequence: CAGSRKRGVQETQYF. For the CDR3, the DNA is TGTGCCGGCAGTAGGAAGCGGGGTGTACAAGAGACCCAGTACTTC.

This clonotype was recorded a few times. J is TRBJ2-3 and V is TRBV18, with 10 bases aligning to TRBD2. From germline, CDR1 is KGHSH and CDR2 LQKENI. CDR3 length equals 18 residues. J was trimmed by 2 bases and V by 3 bases; bases with no gene match: 11. The CDR3, as DNA: TGTGCCAGCTCACCTGACAGCGGGGGGGTCCTTCCCACAGATACGCAGTATTTT. It is translated as CASSPDSGGVLPTDTQYF.

This clonotype has ten or more counts. This chain connects TRBV28 to TRBJ1-5; TRBD1 matches at 8 bases. Per germline, CDR1 MDHEN and CDR2 SYDVKM. This CDR3 is 15 amino acids long. Trimming at V came to 5 bases and at J to 3 bases, leaving 6 bases not matched to a gene. The CDR3 DNA reads as TGTGCCAGCAGTCCCGGACAGGGCTACAATCAGCCCCAGCATTTT. This encodes CASSPGQGYNQPQHF.

This clonotype was seen only once. The rearrangement joins TRBV7-3 to TRBJ1-3; a weak D match, TRBD1 (5 bases). Deletions cut 3 bases from V and 0 bases from J, with 12 bases between. The CDR3 length is 16 residues. CDR1 is SGHTA, CDR2 FQGTGA, per germline. As DNA, the CDR3 is TGTGCCAGCAGCTTGGGACCGCTAACCTCTGGAAACACCATATATTTT. This codes for CASSLGPLTSGNTIYF.

The CDR3 DNA follows: TGTGCCAGCTCACCACTACCCAATCCAACCCCCCGGGACTATGGCTACACCTTC. As protein: CASSPLPNPTPRDYGYTF. This rearrangement joins TRBV18 to TRBJ1-2; D is unclear. The V and J ends lost 1 base and 3 bases respectively, with 21 bases between them. The CDR3 totals 18 residues. CDR1 KGHSH and CDR2 LQKENI come from the germline V gene. The whole variable domain, remainder taken from reference TRBV18 and TRBJ1-2, is NAGVMQNPRHLVRRRGQEARLRCSPMKGHSHVYWYRQLPEEGLKFMVYLQKENIIDESGMPKERFSAEFPKEGPSILRIQQVVRGDSAAYFCASSPLPNPTPRDYGYTFGSGTRLTVV.

This chain joins TRBV7-8 and TRBJ2-5; 8 positions agree with TRBD2. CDR1 is SGHVS and CDR2 is FQNEAQ in the germline V gene. The junction had 3 bases not matched to a gene; V was cut back by 6 bases and J by 3 bases. This CDR3 contains 13 residues. This chain's CDR3 is CASRPGGEETQYF. Written as DNA, the CDR3 is TGTGCCAGCAGGCCGGGGGGGGAAGAGACCCAGTACTTC. Full variable domain (remainder filled in from reference TRBV7-8 and TRBJ2-5): GAGVSQSPRYKVAKRGQDVALRCDPISGHVSLFWYQQALGQGPEFLTYFQNEAQLDKSGLPSDRFFAERPEGSVSTLKIQRTQQEDSAVYLCASRPGGEETQYFGPGTRLLVL.

In this sample, this clonotype turned up many times. The genes are TRBV28 and TRBJ1-5, with unresolved D. V was cut by 3 bases and J by 9 bases, with 9 bases left in between. This CDR3 region has 12 residues. In germline, CDR1 is MDHEN, CDR2 SYDVKM. CDR3 nucleotides: TGTGCCAGCAGTTTTAATAGGCCGCCCCAGCATTTT. Amino acids: CASSFNRPPQHF.

The rearrangement joins TRBV10-3 to TRBJ2-3; the D gene is possibly TRBD2 (6 bases). V lost 0 bases and J 6 bases, leaving 16 bases between the germline ends. The CDR3 is 16 residues long. Germline V gene data show CDR1 as ENHRY and CDR2 as SYGVKD. The chain's CDR3 is CAISESASVHLDTQYF. CDR3 in DNA: TGTGCCATCAGTGAGTCGGCTAGCGTTCACTTGGATACGCAGTATTTT.

This clonotype was recorded at least ten times. The chain combines TRBV18 with TRBJ2-5, with D possibly TRBD2 on 5 matching bases. V was clipped by 6 bases and J by 5 bases, with 13 bases between them. The CDR3 covers 13 residues. Germline V lookup: CDR1 KGHSH, CDR2 LQKENI. CDR3 DNA: TGTGCCAGCTCGCCCGGAAGGGAGGAGACCCAGTACTTC. Translated: CASSPGREETQYF.

Many counts were recorded for this clonotype. The rearrangement links TRBV9 to TRBJ2-5; D tentatively reads TRBD1 or TRBD2 (5 bases each). The CDR3 has 14 amino acids. Trimming cost V 0 bases and J 5 bases, with 11 bases left between them. Looked up from germline, CDR1 is SGDLS and CDR2 is YYNGEE. CDR3 coding DNA: TGTGCCAGCAGCGTAGATGAGGGGTCGGAGACCCAGTACTTC. Amino acid sequence: CASSVDEGSETQYF.

This chain joins TRBV12-3 or TRBV12-4 and TRBJ2-3; 11 nucleotides line up with TRBD2. The CDR3 sequence is 15 residues long. Trimming removed 6 bases from V and 2 bases from J; junction bases left unmatched: 4. Here the CDR3 DNA reads TGTGCCAGCAGAAATAGCGGGGGGGCCACAGATACGCAGTATTTT. Protein product: CASRNSGGATDTQYF.

This clonotype came up many times. This chain uses TRBV28 with TRBJ2-1; 8 bases are shared with TRBD2. The germline V gene has CDR1 MDHEN and CDR2 SYDVKM. CDR3 length equals 16 residues. The ends lost 1 base at V and 0 bases at J; junction bases unmatched: 2. The CDR3 nucleotides read TGTGCCAGCAGTTTATTCGCGGGGGGCTCCTACAATGAGCAGTTCTTC. It codes for CASSLFAGGSYNEQFF.

This clonotype was counted ten times or more. CDR3 sequence reads: CASSRDSPSTYEQYF. The CDR3 DNA reads TGTGCCAGCAGCCGGGACAGCCCGTCCACCTACGAGCAGTACTTC. The chain joins TRBV5-5 to TRBJ2-7; 7 bases fit TRBD1. V shed 4 bases and J 2 bases; nucleotides not matched to a gene: 9. This CDR3 region has 15 residues. The germline V gene has CDR1 SGHKS and CDR2 YYEKEE (reference sequence).

The rearrangement links TRBV15 to TRBJ2-7; D unresolved. CDR3 size: 15 residues. Trimming pared 0 bases from V and 4 bases from J, leaving 13 bases between. The germline CDR1 and CDR2 sequences are LNHNV and YYDKDF (reference sequence). CDR3 bases: TGTGCCACCAGCAGAGACAGGCCATCGGTGTACGAGCAGTACTTC. Amino acids: CATSRDRPSVYEQYF. Using reference TRBV15 and TRBJ2-7 for the parts outside the CDR3, the full variable domain is DAMVIQNPRYQVTQFGKPVTLSCSQTLNHNVMYWYQQKSSQAPKLLFHYYDKDFNNEADTPDNFQSRRPNTSFCFLDIRSPGLGDTAMYLCATSRDRPSVYEQYFGPGTRLTVT.

This clonotype occurred many times. The V call is TRBV18, the J call TRBJ2-1; D gene ambiguous. Germline loops: CDR1 KGHSH, CDR2 LQKENI. This CDR3 contains 16 residues. Trimming left V 0 bases short and J 6 bases short, with 15 bases between. The CDR3 DNA reads as TGTGCCAGCTCACCACCGTTCCAGGTCTGGAGCAATGAGCAGTTCTTC. It encodes CASSPPFQVWSNEQFF.

This clonotype was picked up many times. The CDR3 region has the DNA TGTGCCAGCAGCCCGAGCGGTGTAACAGATACGCAGTATTTT. This gives the protein CASSPSGVTDTQYF. The chain has TRBV7-9 and TRBJ2-3; weak D call: TRBD2 (5 bases). V lost 5 bases and J 3 bases, leaving 12 bases between the germline ends. The CDR3 is 14 amino acids. CDR1 and CDR2 from the germline V gene are SEHNR and FQNEAQ (reference sequence).

The V gene is TRBV20-1, the J gene TRBJ2-7; 7 nucleotides align to TRBD2. The V and J ends lost 3 bases and 0 bases, in that order; junction bases with no gene match: 14. This CDR3 region has 17 residues. Per germline, CDR1 DFQATT and CDR2 SNEGSKA (reference sequence). CDR3 residues: CSARPSTGAGSSYEQYF. The CDR3 coding sequence is TGCAGTGCTAGGCCATCCACCGGAGCGGGGAGCTCCTACGAGCAGTACTTC.

The sample holds many counts of this clonotype. V is TRBV20-1 and J is TRBJ1-4, with D uncertain. V was shortened by 0 bases and J by 4 bases, with 12 bases between the two germline ends. Germline-derived CDR1 and CDR2 are DFQATT and SNEGSKA (reference sequence). The CDR3 has 15 amino acids. This chain's CDR3 is CSARDPHTFNEKLFF. The DNA of the CDR3 is TGCAGTGCTAGAGACCCACATACGTTTAATGAAAAACTGTTTTTT.

The chain joins TRBV4-1 to TRBJ1-2; D is possibly TRBD1 (5 bases). The germline gives CDR1 MGHRA, CDR2 YSYEKL. This CDR3 comprises 14 residues. Between the trimmed V and J ends, which lost 1 base and 7 bases, there was a span of 13 bases. The CDR3 coding sequence is TGCGCCAGCAGCCAAGGCGTGGGGGAGGGTGGCTACACCTTC. Protein sequence: CASSQGVGEGGYTF.

This clonotype was seen only a few times. For the CDR3, the DNA is TGTGCCAGCAGCGTAGGAGGGAGGTCTAATGAAAAACTGTTTTTT. Encoded protein: CASSVGGRSNEKLFF. The V and J genes are TRBV9 and TRBJ1-4, with unresolved D. Trimming pared 0 bases from V and 3 bases from J, leaving 9 bases between. CDR3 length equals 15 residues. The germline V gene has CDR1 SGDLS and CDR2 YYNGEE.

Comment on this clonotype: At one of its ends the junction is not consistent with the germline gene, which may arise from a read error. The chain is built from TRBV7-8 and TRBJ1-2; 10 bases agree with TRBD1. CDR1 and CDR2 from the germline V gene are SGHVS and FQNEAQ. This CDR3 has 9 residues. CDR3 region: CATGGQGKF. The DNA of the CDR3 is TGTGCCACCGGGGGACAGGGGAAATTC.

For this clonotype: This likely came from a read error, as a far larger clone is one base away. J is TRBJ1-1 and V is TRBV6-1, with 10 bases aligning to TRBD1. This CDR3 comprises 14 residues. Germline lookup yields CDR1 MNHNS and CDR2 SASEGT. V was pared by 7 bases and J by 1 base, with 3 bases of the junction left unmatched. CDR3 nucleotide sequence: TGTGCCAGCAAAGGACAGGGGGAGAACACTGAAGCTTTCTTT. Amino acid sequence: CASKGQGENTEAFF.